A selection of T cell receptor beta chains follows, all from one sample in a study of cytomegalovirus exposure and HLA in healthy donors. The repertoire was sequenced with immunoSEQ multiplex PCR; TCRdb's copy has only in-frame clones and lacks some. The table shows around 95,000 clones, with over 80% occurring only once. Sequencing was done on a sample of PBMCs. Receptor source: a female donor in good health and CMV-seropositive. The CDR3 runs from the conserved cysteine through the conserved F or W. Each record gives: V gene, J gene, CDR3 protein.

V: TRBV5-1
J: TRBJ1-1
CDR3: CASSLTAGNTEAFF

V: TRBV11-2
J: TRBJ2-7
CDR3: CASSLKQGSPYEQYF

V: TRBV5-6
J: TRBJ1-6
CDR3: CASSFTGAGSPLHF

V: TRBV7-2
J: TRBJ2-5
CDR3: CASSPGPRETQYF

V: TRBV2
J: TRBJ1-1
CDR3: CASQVSTEAFF

V: TRBV7-9
J: TRBJ1-5
CDR3: CASSLGGNNQPQHF

V: TRBV30
J: TRBJ2-5
CDR3: CASIAEETQYF

V: TRBV18
J: TRBJ2-3
CDR3: CASSPPSGNTDTQYF

V: TRBV30
J: TRBJ2-7
CDR3: CAWSVQSVVSGRALSYEQYF

V: TRBV7-3
J: TRBJ2-1
CDR3: CASSPRLSSSYNEQFF

V: TRBV28
J: TRBJ2-1
CDR3: CASSSTRLAGNEQFF

V: TRBV6-6
J: TRBJ2-7
CDR3: CASRPFSGSLYEQYF

V: TRBV27
J: TRBJ1-2
CDR3: CASSLDRGVGGYTF

V: TRBV6-5
J: TRBJ1-5
CDR3: CASSYSSNNQPQHF